This T cell receptor (beta chain) derives from a study of cytomegalovirus exposure and HLA in healthy donors (dated by TCRdb to about 2017). Describing the broader study: In an earlier analysis of about 560 of the donors, 250 to 350 Gb of sequence data and roughly 100 million unique TCR beta sequences from about 190 million T cells were reported. To predict cytomegalovirus infection status, the study brought together high-throughput TCR immunosequencing, statistical association of individual TCRs with disease status, and machine learning. In a later analysis, previously published TCR beta repertoires from some 640 donors were re-analyzed and high-resolution HLA genotyping was added so that TCR occurrence patterns could be studied. Donor age, sex, ethnicity and CMV serostatus were collected together with the repertoire data. Across 398 genotyped donors of the cohort, an average of approximately 200,000 unique TCR beta nucleotide sequences per donor were sequenced, and about a sixth of those sequences were non-productive. The number of donors typed differed by locus, with 629-630 for A, B, C, DRB1 and DQB1, over 500 for DQA1, 600 to 610 for DPA1, and over 400 for DPB1. Using immunosequencing, the study profiled T cell repertoires from around 680 subjects and related those repertoires to cytomegalovirus serostatus. Rather than drawing on any new phenotypic data, the later analysis identified candidate immune exposures from TCR beta sequences and the way those sequences occurred across donors. A later genetic analysis used genome-wide SNP genotypes for about 65% of the roughly 700 donors, treating that subset as a discovery cohort. Because of strong linkage in the cohort, roughly five DR-DQ haplotypes were treated as single units for association and clustering. The study was designed to test whether signatures of past pathogen exposure could be identified by cataloging public T cell receptors. An early release covering roughly 580 HLA-typed donors comprised about 320 gigabases of sequencing data and around 80 million unique TCR sequences. An earlier analysis of some 500 of the donors used high-throughput TCR beta sequencing to judge whether each TCR beta V gene segment behaved as functional or pseudogenic. Both class I and class II loci were covered by HLA typing, at four-digit resolution. Along with the roughly 610-subject first cohort, a separate validation cohort of around 120 different subjects was used. All discovery cohort repertoires had been generated using a single sequencing platform. Of the 300 to 500 genotyped donors, approximately 81% were placed in the genetic ancestry cluster associated with self-reported Caucasian donors. What the research found in general, with its limitations: In a later analysis, 15,000 to 20,000 TCR beta sequences were associated with specific HLA alleles at a false discovery rate of 0.05. Most TCR sequences were seen in very few donors, while some public TCRs were found in many individuals. Immune exposure information for the cohort was limited to CMV serostatus. A later analysis found that HLA-associated TCR beta chains were more clonally expanded and had lower generation probabilities than equally common non-associated chains. The classifier was reported to diagnose cytomegalovirus status with high specificity and sensitivity in both the original and validation cohorts. An earlier analysis of approximately 540 of the donors showed that most TCR beta V segments appeared in productive rearrangements either about 87% or about 30% of the time, which broadly matched IMGT annotations. Because HLA typing was unavailable for some donors at each locus, only the typed subset was used in association tests. A total of fewer than 200 TCR beta chains were listed by the study as associated with cytomegalovirus. The presence/absence analyses assumed that sequencing depth was roughly uniform across donors, and that assumption may not be true. A group of highly shared sequence variants was considered likely to be a technical artifact of the sequencing pipeline. Linkage disequilibrium might explain the correlated functional status among segregating V segments, but an unknown experimental factor could not be excluded. An association between a missense DCLRE1C variant and V-gene and J-gene trimming of TCR beta chains was found in a later genetic analysis and replicated in an independent cohort. Because counts were too low, around 18 rarely observed V segments, including chromosome 9 orphons, were left out of the earlier analysis of 587 of the donors. Several of the top co-occurrence clusters appeared to be linked to parvovirus B19, influenza, CMV and Epstein-Barr virus, according to a later analysis. In a later analysis, the rate of TCR association differed among HLA loci, with DRB1 alleles having the most associated TCRs and HLA-C alleles having the fewest. In this cohort, only TCR beta chains were sequenced, and detectable features were limited by the absence of alpha or paired-chain data. When HLA alleles, especially DR and DQ, strongly co-occurred, attributing TCR associations to individual alleles was difficult. The authors suggested that the approach could potentially be extended to other disease states and immunological phenotypes. According to a later genetic analysis, donors in an Asian-associated ancestry cluster had fewer N-insertions in productive TCRs than the approximately 670-donor mean. Some IMGT-functional V segments, including TRBV6-2 and TRBV6-3, could not be told apart with the 87-base-pair reads, so those segments were excluded. Three of the identified cytomegalovirus-associated TCR beta chains were confirmed in vitro to be specific for cytomegalovirus antigens. A further reported finding was that TCR beta sequences accurately predicted the HLA-A and HLA-B alleles for most subjects in the first cohort. In a later analysis, most CMV-associated TCR beta chains were found to appear HLA-restricted, with HLA associations seemingly driven largely by CMV exposure.

The cohort comprised some 680 healthy bone marrow donors. Cohort members were all nominally healthy when sampled, although unrecorded immune exposures were likely present. The donor was CMV seropositive and belonged to the group of about 290 seropositive cohort members. Each donor provided a peripheral blood sample, and peripheral blood mononuclear cells were used for TCR beta sequencing. Genomic DNA was extracted from the blood cell samples with the Qiagen DNeasy Blood Extraction Kit. Libraries came from the immunoSEQ multiplex PCR assay. A mixture of 60 forward primers for TCR Vbeta segments and 13 reverse primers for TCR Jbeta segments was used in the multiplex PCR. The CDR3 region of rearranged TCR beta genes was amplified from genomic DNA by a multiplex PCR assay. Amplified TCR beta libraries were sequenced as 87-base-pair reads on the Illumina HiSeq System. As for how the authors treated the data: Across the 500 to 850 repertoires, a later analysis counted 78 million or so unique TCR beta chains, roughly 11 million of which were shared by at least two donors. To remove PCR and sequencing errors, raw reads were error-corrected and collapsed into unique sequences using a nearest-neighbor algorithm that merged closely related sequences. Alignment of CDR3 sequences to IMGT reference sequences was used to assign V, D and J gene segments. For a sequence to be retained, a match of at least six nucleotides to both a V gene segment and a J gene segment was required. A rearrangement was called productive if the CDR3 had no stop codons and remained in frame with V and J, and every other rearrangement was called non-productive. CDR3 was defined by IMGT convention, running from the second conserved V-encoded cysteine to the conserved J-encoded phenylalanine. The earlier analysis of about 610 of the donors excluded any sequence lacking an unambiguous match to a single V gene segment. In an earlier analysis of some 590 of the donors, V segments were called functional above 56.7% productive rearrangements and were called segregating when the between-donor standard deviation exceeded 5%. To diagnose cytomegalovirus status from the catalog of TCR beta chain sequences, a statistical classification framework was built. In a later analysis, V and J genes were assigned by comparing TCR nucleotide sequences against IMGT/GENE-DB human TR gene sequences. A later analysis assigned CDR3 sequences and most-parsimonious VDJ recombination scenarios with the TCRdist pipeline. A later analysis defined each TCR beta chain by its CDR3 amino acid sequence plus V-gene family, and excluded reads lacking a unique V-gene family. A later analysis removed several hundred highly shared, low-generation-probability nucleotide sequences to deal with suspected cross-contamination and a sequencing artifact. A later analysis calculated a clonal expansion index for each public chain from normalized within-repertoire ranks of inferred template counts. In a later analysis, generation probabilities were computed using a VDJ recombination model fitted to out-of-frame rearrangements, and the results were checked against IGoR. A later analysis scored TCR-TCR, TCR-HLA and TCR-CMV co-occurrence with hypergeometric tests, applying a repertoire-size bias correction to TCR pairs. In a later analysis, false discovery rates were estimated by permuting HLA or CMV assignments 20 times. In a later analysis, co-occurring TCRs were grouped using DBSCAN, with TCRdist sequence similarity added in when clustering inside HLA-allele-positive subsets. Repertoires with fewer than 30,000 or more than 120,000 public chains were left out of co-occurrence clustering, as were a handful of repertoires with anomalous nucleotide sharing. This is the immuneACCESS table as TCRdb keeps it, with only in-frame sequences that have V and J called. A part of the clones is gone; compared with another copy, unresolved V genes explain less than half, and the rest is unexplained. From that table come the V and J calls and clone size; the DNA was used to work out D and trimming. The sample includes 100,000 or so clones, with over 65% observed a single time. The ten largest clones add up to roughly 4.5% of the sample.

A remark on this clone: Its cognate antigen has yet to be identified. The junction does not match germline at one end; this may be a read error.

CDR1 and CDR2, looked up from the germline V gene (reference sequence), are SEHNR and FQNEAQ. The CDR3 covers 18 residues, taking in both the cysteine and the phenylalanine. Only the CDR3 part of the read is kept: 54 bases, read in frame from the first base. The rearranged chain carries TRBV7-9 and TRBJ2-7; 12 bases in between match TRBD2. The source material was PBMCs. This TCR came from a woman in her thirties or forties in good health and CMV-seropositive. The bases are TGTTCCAGCAGCTCTAACGAAAAGACTAGCGGGAGCTTCGGCGAGCAGTACTTC. This yields the protein CSSSSNEKTSGSFGEQYF.